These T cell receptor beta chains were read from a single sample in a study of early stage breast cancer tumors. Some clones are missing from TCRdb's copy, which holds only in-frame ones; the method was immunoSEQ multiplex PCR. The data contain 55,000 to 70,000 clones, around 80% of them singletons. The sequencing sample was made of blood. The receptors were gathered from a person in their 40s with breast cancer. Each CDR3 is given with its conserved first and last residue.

CDR3 protein: CASSDPRGTGGENQPQHF; J gene: TRBJ1-5; V gene: TRBV6-4
CDR3 protein: CASSLDAMSGANVLTF; J gene: TRBJ2-6; V gene: TRBV5-1
CDR3 protein: CASSRTRAGRGADTQYF; J gene: TRBJ2-3; V gene: TRBV7-3
CDR3 protein: CATVPGARDTQYF; J gene: TRBJ2-3; V gene: TRBV6-6
CDR3 protein: CASSKVGIAEAFF; J gene: TRBJ1-1; V gene: TRBV10-2
CDR3 protein: CAWNSGRSYEQYF; J gene: TRBJ2-7; V gene: TRBV30
CDR3 protein: CASSRDRETGELFF; J gene: TRBJ2-2; V gene: TRBV5-1
CDR3 protein: CASSPTAGAYNEQFF; J gene: TRBJ2-1; V gene: TRBV5-1
CDR3 protein: CASSIAGREVEQYF; J gene: TRBJ2-7; V gene: TRBV19
CDR3 protein: CASSEYGNHLLKATEAFF; J gene: TRBJ1-1; V gene: TRBV25-1
CDR3 protein: CASSTGQYNEQFF; J gene: TRBJ2-1; V gene: TRBV7-9
CDR3 protein: CSVATGNTGELFF; J gene: TRBJ2-2; V gene: TRBV29-1
CDR3 protein: CASSLVGSLNTEAFF; J gene: TRBJ1-1; V gene: TRBV5-5
CDR3 protein: CASSTAREGGYEQYF; J gene: TRBJ2-7; V gene: TRBV6-5
CDR3 protein: CASSPPAQGTGELFF; J gene: TRBJ2-2; V gene: TRBV5-1
CDR3 protein: CASSQGRNTEAFF; J gene: TRBJ1-1; V gene: TRBV4-2
CDR3 protein: CASSGEQPQHF; J gene: TRBJ1-5; V gene: TRBV6-1
CDR3 protein: CASSFNPGYTEAFF; J gene: TRBJ1-1; V gene: TRBV7-2
CDR3 protein: CASSIFGGKETVSNQPQHF; J gene: TRBJ1-5; V gene: TRBV19
CDR3 protein: CASSRDRNTIYF; J gene: TRBJ1-3; V gene: TRBV19
CDR3 protein: CASSTTSGRLDEQYF; J gene: TRBJ2-7; V gene: TRBV19
CDR3 protein: CASSLVGTSHGELFF; J gene: TRBJ2-2; V gene: TRBV7-9
CDR3 protein: CASSDGHPNTEAFF; J gene: TRBJ1-1; V gene: TRBV28
CDR3 protein: CASSEAVLNTIYF; J gene: TRBJ1-3; V gene: TRBV2
CDR3 protein: CAWSETFSNQPQHF; J gene: TRBJ1-5; V gene: TRBV30
CDR3 protein: CASSLTGGRNEQFF; J gene: TRBJ2-1; V gene: TRBV28
CDR3 protein: CATTGTDNEQFF; J gene: TRBJ2-1; V gene: TRBV27
CDR3 protein: CASSFNYGYTF; J gene: TRBJ1-2; V gene: TRBV28
CDR3 protein: CASSKTGGNTEAFF; J gene: TRBJ1-1; V gene: TRBV7-9
CDR3 protein: CASSHGWRGTSGVPYEQYF; J gene: TRBJ2-7; V gene: TRBV19
CDR3 protein: CASSLEVNTEAFF; J gene: TRBJ1-1; V gene: TRBV5-4
CDR3 protein: CASSFRPSGVSTDTQYF; J gene: TRBJ2-3; V gene: TRBV11-2
CDR3 protein: CASTPGWVTGVYNEQFF; J gene: TRBJ2-1; V gene: TRBV11-2
CDR3 protein: CASSFGTRGYEQYF; J gene: TRBJ2-7; V gene: TRBV7-9
CDR3 protein: CGSREGNRDEQFF; J gene: TRBJ2-1; V gene: TRBV10-3
CDR3 protein: CASISGTSAADTQYF; J gene: TRBJ2-3; V gene: TRBV19
CDR3 protein: CASSLGTSGRRQFF; J gene: TRBJ2-1; V gene: TRBV5-1
CDR3 protein: CASSHPSASRPGADTQYF; J gene: TRBJ2-3; V gene: TRBV4-1
CDR3 protein: CASSSTGTGLYEQYF; J gene: TRBJ2-7; V gene: TRBV28
CDR3 protein: CASSLGYNEQFF; J gene: TRBJ2-1; V gene: TRBV7-9
CDR3 protein: CASSQPTGAGNTIYF; J gene: TRBJ1-3; V gene: TRBV4-1
CDR3 protein: CASSLRGTEAFF; J gene: TRBJ1-1; V gene: TRBV5-1
CDR3 protein: CAQGEGTDTQYF; J gene: TRBJ2-3; V gene: TRBV30
CDR3 protein: CASSIPSGANVLTF; J gene: TRBJ2-6; V gene: TRBV19
CDR3 protein: CASGIDRGRYTGELFF; J gene: TRBJ2-2; V gene: TRBV12-5
CDR3 protein: CASSRTSGTGSYNEQFF; J gene: TRBJ2-1; V gene: TRBV5-4
CDR3 protein: CASWATSGSQDEQYF; J gene: TRBJ2-7; V gene: TRBV2
CDR3 protein: CAISEGSEITDTQYF; J gene: TRBJ2-3; V gene: TRBV10-3
CDR3 protein: CASSLPRRENQPQHF; J gene: TRBJ1-5; V gene: TRBV7-4
CDR3 protein: CASSLSDHPPGRQETQYF; J gene: TRBJ2-5; V gene: TRBV27
CDR3 protein: CASGIETQYF; J gene: TRBJ2-5; V gene: TRBV19
CDR3 protein: CASSLSGRNQPQHF; J gene: TRBJ1-5; V gene: TRBV7-2
CDR3 protein: CASSRTGRKVGYTF; J gene: TRBJ1-2; V gene: TRBV13
CDR3 protein: CASSRGGQHQETQYF; J gene: TRBJ2-5; V gene: TRBV27
CDR3 protein: CASSLGGFHTEAFF; J gene: TRBJ1-1; V gene: TRBV7-9
CDR3 protein: CASSQDWTSGRSTETQYF; J gene: TRBJ2-5; V gene: TRBV4-1
CDR3 protein: CASSPGGRETQYF; J gene: TRBJ2-5; V gene: TRBV28
CDR3 protein: CASSSLTGNNGYTF; J gene: TRBJ1-2; V gene: TRBV5-5
CDR3 protein: CASSSWTGVNTEAFF; J gene: TRBJ1-1; V gene: TRBV7-9
CDR3 protein: CASSIRETGGYEQYF; J gene: TRBJ2-7; V gene: TRBV19